The rows below give T cell receptor beta chains drawn from one sample of a study of T cells in Graves' hyperthyroidism and ophthalmopathy. TCRdb processed the multiplex PCR reads anew with MiXCR; each CDR3 protein has one entry. Of fewer than 750,000 distinct CDR3 sequences listed, approximately 14% are singletons. The sequenced sample consisted of blood. Receptors were obtained from a woman between 50 and 59 years old with Graves' ophthalmopathy. CDR3s include the opening cysteine and the closing phenylalanine or tryptophan. The D gene is left open where the match is weak. Clone size appears in some rows only: once, few, many, or a class for an expanded clone.

v_call	j_call	clone_size	d_call	cdr3_nt	cdr3_aa
TRBV28	TRBJ2-5	many	TRBD2	TGTGCCAGCAGTTTTTATTTCGGGAGGGTAGAGACCCAGTACTTC	CASSFYFGRVETQYF
TRBV18	TRBJ2-3	many	NA	TGTGCCAGCTCACCACAACTCCAAGATACGCAGTATTTT	CASSPQLQDTQYF
TRBV20-1	TRBJ2-5	many	NA	TGCAGTGCCAACGAGATACAAGAGACCCAGTACTTC	CSANEIQETQYF
TRBV14	TRBJ2-5	many	NA	TGTGCCAGCAGCCAAGTATCCGGGGGAGCAGAGACCCAGTACTTC	CASSQVSGGAETQYF
TRBV12-3/TRBV12-4	TRBJ2-7	many	TRBD2	TGTGCCAGCAGTTTTGCCCAGCGGGAGGATATCACCTACGAGCAGTACTTC	CASSFAQREDITYEQYF
TRBV5-1	TRBJ2-2	few	NA	TGCGCCAGCAGTACGACAGGACCAAGGACCGGGGAGCTGTCTTTT	CASSTTGPRTGELSF
TRBV19	TRBJ1-1	NA	NA	TGTGCCAGTAGTATGAACAGATTCAATGCGGACAGACGGTCGCTCCATGAAGCTTTCTTT	CASSMNRFNADRRSLHEAFF
TRBV12-3/TRBV12-4	TRBJ1-1	NA	NA	TGTGCCAGCAGTCCACAGGGAAGGCTGATGGGAACTGAAGCTTTCTTT	CASSPQGRLMGTEAFF
TRBV27	TRBJ1-4	many	TRBD1	TGTGCCAGCAGTCCAAGAAGGGGGCGGATAGAGGAAAAACTGTTTTTT	CASSPRRGRIEEKLFF
TRBV5-4	TRBJ2-1	few	TRBD2	TGTGCCAGCAGCTTCCCTGCGGTAGCGGGAGCGGGCGAGCAGTTCTTC	CASSFPAVAGAGEQFF
TRBV6-5	TRBJ1-5	many	NA	TGTGCCAGCAGTTACTCACAGAACAATCAGCCCCAGCATTTT	CASSYSQNNQPQHF
TRBV7-7	TRBJ2-1	many	NA	TGTGCTAGCAGTCCCACAGGGTCTCTAGGGTACAATGAGCAGTTCTTC	CASSPTGSLGYNEQFF
TRBV7-2	TRBJ2-5	many	TRBD2	TGTGCCAGCAGCCCCCTTAGCGGGGGCCACCAAGAGACCCAGTACTTC	CASSPLSGGHQETQYF
TRBV18	TRBJ2-3	many	NA	TGTGCCAGCTCACCCGGGACCAACCCAGATACGCAGTATTTT	CASSPGTNPDTQYF
TRBV6-5	TRBJ1-1	NA	NA	TGTGCCAGCAGTTTTGAGGTTAACAGTAAAGCTTTCTTT	CASSFEVNSKAFF
TRBV3-1	TRBJ1-2	many	NA	TGTGCCAGCAGCCCCCCGAATTTGAGAGGGACCGGCTACACCTTC	CASSPPNLRGTGYTF
TRBV5-1	TRBJ2-7	many	NA	TGCGCCAGCAGCTTGGAGGGTCTCAACGAGCAGTACTTC	CASSLEGLNEQYF
TRBV11-2	TRBJ2-1	many	NA	TGTGCCAGCAGCTTAGTGACTGGGGACAATGAGCAGTTCTTC	CASSLVTGDNEQFF
TRBV5-1	TRBJ2-1	many	TRBD2	TGCGCCAGCAGCTTAGCGGGAGTGAAGAATGAGCAGTTCTTC	CASSLAGVKNEQFF
TRBV7-9	TRBJ1-3	NA	NA	TGTGCCAGCGGATCAGGTGTGGTTCCCGGAAACACCATATATTTT	CASGSGVVPGNTIYF
TRBV28	TRBJ1-4	many	NA	TGTGCCAGCAGTTTATTCCGGGGGGGGAGGGTTATCGAAAAACTGTTTTTT	CASSLFRGGRVIEKLFF
TRBV20-1	TRBJ2-2	many	TRBD1	TGCAGTGCTAGAGATGATAGGGGGCCCGGGGAGCTGTTTTTT	CSARDDRGPGELFF
TRBV27	TRBJ1-1	many	NA	TGTGCCAGCAGTCCAGGATTGCGCGGCGGGAGAATGAACACTGAAGCTTTCTTT	CASSPGLRGGRMNTEAFF
TRBV7-9	TRBJ2-1	many	NA	TGTGCCAGCAGCTTAGCGGGAGGTTCGGATGAGCAGTTCTTC	CASSLAGGSDEQFF
TRBV12-3/TRBV12-4	TRBJ1-2	many	NA	TGTGCCAGCAGTTTAGGTGCAGGGGAGGCCTATACCTATGGCTACACCTTC	CASSLGAGEAYTYGYTF
TRBV20-1	TRBJ2-1	few	NA	TGCAGTGCCCCAATAAATTCGGGCAATGAGCAGTTCTTC	CSAPINSGNEQFF
TRBV13	TRBJ1-2	NA	TRBD1	TGTGCCAGCAGCTCAGGGACAGTCGGCTACACCTTC	CASSSGTVGYTF
TRBV6-2/TRBV6-3	TRBJ1-1	NA	NA	TGTGCCAGCAGTTACCCAGGGTCGGACACTGAAGCTTTCTTT	CASSYPGSDTEAFF
TRBV12-3/TRBV12-4	TRBJ1-2	NA	NA	TGTGCCAGCACCCAATCCATCGGGGCAGGCGGGAGAGGCTACACCTTC	CASTQSIGAGGRGYTF
TRBV5-6	TRBJ2-2	NA	TRBD1	TGTGCCAGCAGGAGGGACGTTGGGACAGGGGGCACCGGGAAGCTGTTTTTT	CASRRDVGTGGTGKLFF
TRBV5-1	TRBJ2-3	many	TRBD2	TGCGCCAGCAGCTTGTCACCCACCTCCGGGACTAGCGGGAGGACAGATACGCAGTATTTT	CASSLSPTSGTSGRTDTQYF
TRBV12-3/TRBV12-4	TRBJ2-1	few	NA	TGTGCCAGCAGTTTAGATGACATTTACTCCTACAATGAGCAGTTCTTC	CASSLDDIYSYNEQFF
TRBV20-1	TRBJ2-5	NA	TRBD2	TGCAGTGCTAGATTTGGGGGAGGGGAGACCCAGTACTTC	CSARFGGGETQYF
TRBV28	TRBJ2-7	many	TRBD2	TGTGCCAGCAGTTTTTTGCGGGAGGGCCGATTAAATGAGTACTTC	CASSFLREGRLNEYF
TRBV18	TRBJ2-3	many	NA	TGTGCCAGCTCACCATTCAAGGCACCACAGGATACGCAGTATTTT	CASSPFKAPQDTQYF
TRBV19	TRBJ2-5	NA	NA	TGTGCCAGTAGTATAGATCTTGGCGGCCCACGGACCCAGTACTTC	CASSIDLGGPRTQYF
TRBV7-2	TRBJ2-3	many	NA	TGTGCCAGCAGCTTAGTACGCGCAGATACGCAGTATTTT	CASSLVRADTQYF
TRBV5-8	TRBJ2-7	NA	TRBD2	TGTGCCAGCAGCTATCGCCTAGCGGGAGGCTACGAGCAGTACTTC	CASSYRLAGGYEQYF
TRBV6-1	TRBJ2-2	many	TRBD1	TGTGCCAGCAGTCAGGACAGGTCGAACACCGGGGAGCTGTTTTTT	CASSQDRSNTGELFF
TRBV20-1	TRBJ1-4	few	NA	TGCAGTGCTAGAACCCGGGGACGGACGTTTGCAACTAATGAAAAACTGTTTTTT	CSARTRGRTFATNEKLFF
TRBV7-2	TRBJ2-5	many	TRBD2	TGTGCCAGCAGCTTAGGACTAGCGGGAGGGAAGCAAGAGACCCAGTACTTC	CASSLGLAGGKQETQYF
TRBV9	TRBJ2-5	many	TRBD2	TGTGCCAGCAGCAAGAGCGGGACTCAAGAGACCCAGTACTTC	CASSKSGTQETQYF
TRBV15	TRBJ2-1	NA	TRBD2	TGTGCCACCAGCCCTAGCGGGGTACTAGCGGGATCCCACAATGAGCAGTTCTTC	CATSPSGVLAGSHNEQFF
TRBV6-5	TRBJ2-5	many	NA	TGTGCCAGCAGTTACTCGGGAGTCCAAGAGACCCAGTACTTC	CASSYSGVQETQYF
TRBV11-1	TRBJ2-1	many	TRBD2	TGTGCCAGCAGCTCGGGACTAGCTAGTATGGTCAATGAGCAGTTCTTC	CASSSGLASMVNEQFF
TRBV20-1	TRBJ2-7	many	TRBD1	TGCAGTGCTAGGTCCGGGACAGACCCCTACGAGCAGTACTTC	CSARSGTDPYEQYF
TRBV28	TRBJ1-5	many	NA	TGTGCCAGCAGATCTTATGGGGGGGGGGCCATGGGTCAGCCCCAGCATTTT	CASRSYGGGAMGQPQHF
TRBV10-3	TRBJ2-2	few	NA	TGTGCCATCAGTCCCCTCGGCCTAGGGGGCGGGGAGCTGTTTTTT	CAISPLGLGGGELFF
TRBV14	TRBJ2-5	many	NA	TGTGCCAGCAGCCCTACAGGCCCAGAGACCCAGTACTTC	CASSPTGPETQYF
TRBV6-2/TRBV6-3	TRBJ1-6	few	NA	TGTGCCAGCAGTTATTATGCCGCACCCCTCCACTTT	CASSYYAAPLHF
TRBV10-3	TRBJ1-2	NA	NA	TGTGCCATCAGTGAGTCGGGGGGAGGCTACACCTTC	CAISESGGGYTF
TRBV7-9	TRBJ2-2	NA	NA	TGTGCCGGCAGCCCAGGAGTGAACACCGGGGAGCTGTTTTTT	CAGSPGVNTGELFF
TRBV20-1	TRBJ2-3	few	TRBD2	TGCAGTGCTAGCCCACTAGCGGGAGCCACAGATACGCAGTATTTT	CSASPLAGATDTQYF
TRBV20-1	TRBJ2-1	many	NA	TGCAGTGCTAGACCAACAGGGATTGTGAGGAATGAGCAGTTCTTC	CSARPTGIVRNEQFF
TRBV5-4	TRBJ2-1	NA	NA	TGTGCCAGCAGCATGGACTTATCGAGCTCCTACAATGAGCAGTTCTTC	CASSMDLSSSYNEQFF
TRBV20-1	TRBJ2-5	few	TRBD1	TGCAGTGCTTCCAATCCGGGACAGTTGGAGACCCAGTACTTC	CSASNPGQLETQYF
TRBV28	TRBJ2-7	NA	NA	TGTGCCAGCAGTTTCTTCCCCCGAGTGGGCGAGCAGTACTTC	CASSFFPRVGEQYF
TRBV30	TRBJ2-7	many	TRBD1	TGTGCCGGGGGATGGACAGGGTCGAGGTACGAGCAGTACTTC	CAGGWTGSRYEQYF
TRBV5-6	TRBJ2-1	NA	TRBD2	TGTGCCAGCAGCTTGGTCGGACGGGGGGGCAATGAGCAGTTCTTC	CASSLVGRGGNEQFF